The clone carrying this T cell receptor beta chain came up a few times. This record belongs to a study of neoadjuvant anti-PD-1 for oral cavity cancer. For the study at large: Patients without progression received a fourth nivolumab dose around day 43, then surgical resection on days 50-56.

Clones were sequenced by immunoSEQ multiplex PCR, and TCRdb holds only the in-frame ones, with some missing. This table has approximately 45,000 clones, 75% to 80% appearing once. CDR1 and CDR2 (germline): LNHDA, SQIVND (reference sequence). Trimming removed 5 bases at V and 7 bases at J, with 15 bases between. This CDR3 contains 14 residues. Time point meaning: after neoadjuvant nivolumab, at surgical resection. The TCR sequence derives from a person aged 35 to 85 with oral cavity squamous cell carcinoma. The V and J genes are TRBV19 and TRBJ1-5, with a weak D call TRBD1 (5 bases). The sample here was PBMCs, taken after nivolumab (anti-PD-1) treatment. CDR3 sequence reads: CASSSDRTLQPQHF. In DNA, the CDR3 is TGTGCCAGTAGTTCAGACAGAACACTCCAGCCCCAGCATTTT. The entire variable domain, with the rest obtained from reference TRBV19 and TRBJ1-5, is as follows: DGGITQSPKYLFRKEGQNVTLSCEQNLNHDAMYWYRQDPGQGLRLIYYSQIVNDFQKGDIAEGYSVSREKKESFPLTVTSAQKNPTAFYLCASSSDRTLQPQHFGDGTRLSIL.